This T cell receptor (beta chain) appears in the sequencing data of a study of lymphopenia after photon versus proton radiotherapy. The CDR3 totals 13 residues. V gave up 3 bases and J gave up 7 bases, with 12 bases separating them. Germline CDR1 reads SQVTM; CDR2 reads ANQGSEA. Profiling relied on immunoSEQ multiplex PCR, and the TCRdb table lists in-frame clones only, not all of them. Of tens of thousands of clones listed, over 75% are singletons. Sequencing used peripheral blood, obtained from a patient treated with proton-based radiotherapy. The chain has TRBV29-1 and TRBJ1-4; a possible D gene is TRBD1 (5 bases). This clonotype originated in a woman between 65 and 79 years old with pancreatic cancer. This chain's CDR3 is CSVDKGVGEKLFF. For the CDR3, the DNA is TGCAGCGTTGACAAAGGGGTGGGTGAAAAACTGTTTTTT.